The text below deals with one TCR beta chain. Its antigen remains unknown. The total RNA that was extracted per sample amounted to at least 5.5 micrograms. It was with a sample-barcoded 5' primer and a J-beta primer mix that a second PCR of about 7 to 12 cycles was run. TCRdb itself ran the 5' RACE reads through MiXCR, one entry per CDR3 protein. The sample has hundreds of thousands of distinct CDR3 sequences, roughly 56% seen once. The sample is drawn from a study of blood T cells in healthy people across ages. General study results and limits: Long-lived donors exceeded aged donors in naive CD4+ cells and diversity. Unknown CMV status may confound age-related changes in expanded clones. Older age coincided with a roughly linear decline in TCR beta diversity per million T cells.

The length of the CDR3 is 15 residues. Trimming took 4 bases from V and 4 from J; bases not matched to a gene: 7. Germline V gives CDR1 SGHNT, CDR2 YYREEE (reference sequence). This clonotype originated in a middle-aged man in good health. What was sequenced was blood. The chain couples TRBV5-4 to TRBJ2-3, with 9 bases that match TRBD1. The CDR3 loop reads CASSPTGGASDTQYF. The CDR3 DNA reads TGTGCCAGCAGCCCTACAGGGGGCGCATCAGATACGCAGTATTTT.